Sequencing of this T cell receptor (beta chain) was carried out in a study of liver allograft versus peripheral blood T cells. Across the study: Blood and transplanted-liver T cell receptor repertoires from recipients were compared.

In TCRdb, the reads were re-called with MiXCR into one record per CDR3 protein. The sample carries 9,500 to 13,000 distinct CDR3 sequences, about 23% recorded once. Per germline, CDR1 MNHEY and CDR2 SVGEGT. V shed 0 bases and J 1 base; nucleotides not matched to a gene: 13. The CDR3 sequence is 19 residues long. This clonotype came up many times. This chain connects TRBV6-2 or TRBV6-3 to TRBJ2-3; 7 positions match TRBD2. This clonotype was obtained from a human patient who had a liver transplant. Some T cells may trace back to the graft donor. CDR3 sequence (DNA): TGTGCCAGCAGTTACTCTCCCCACGATGCGGGGGAGGGCACAGATACGCAGTATTTT. It translates to CASSYSPHDAGEGTDTQYF.